Sequencing of this T cell receptor beta chain was carried out in a study of blood T cell repertoires in COVID-19. Study-level background: Acute and convalescent COVID-19 specimens originated in the United States, Italy and Spain. PBMCs, B-cell-depleted T cells, or T cells were the source of the cDNA or gDNA that made up the material.

Study processing details: Reference gene primer amplification in the assay estimated nucleated cell counts. Method: immunoSEQ multiplex PCR; TCRdb's copy keeps in-frame clones and lacks some. V and J calls plus clone size are reproduced from that table; the DNA served to infer D and trimming. The profile covers fewer than 250,000 clones, with 80% to 90% appearing a single time and around 4% taken by the ten largest. Trimming cost V 6 bases and J 6 bases, with 18 bases left between them. This CDR3 region has 15 residues. Looked up from germline, CDR1 is SGHNT and CDR2 is YENEEA. This TCR was recovered from a man over 45 with acute or convalescent COVID-19. The chain employs TRBV11-3 and TRBJ2-1; TRBD1 might be the D (5 bases). Specimen: peripheral blood. CDR3 DNA: TGTGCCAGCAGTTCAGGGTTACTGATAGGCAATGAGCAGTTCTTC. Protein sequence: CASSSGLLIGNEQFF.